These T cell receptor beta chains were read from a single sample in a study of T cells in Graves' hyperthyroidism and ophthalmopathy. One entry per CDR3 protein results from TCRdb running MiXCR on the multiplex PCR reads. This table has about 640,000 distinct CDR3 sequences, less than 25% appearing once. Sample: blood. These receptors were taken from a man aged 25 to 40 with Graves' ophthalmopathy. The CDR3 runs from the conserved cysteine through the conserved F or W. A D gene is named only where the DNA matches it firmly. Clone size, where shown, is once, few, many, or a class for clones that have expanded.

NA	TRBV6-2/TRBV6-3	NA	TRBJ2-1	CASSYSPARPNNEQFF	TGTGCCAGCAGTTACTCACCAGCCCGCCCGAACAATGAGCAGTTCTTC
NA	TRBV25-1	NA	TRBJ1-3	CASSDRLNSGNTIYF	TGTGCCAGCAGTGATCGACTGAACTCTGGAAACACCATATATTTT
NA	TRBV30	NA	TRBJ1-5	CAWSPPVGTQPQHF	TGTGCCTGGAGTCCCCCAGTGGGCACTCAGCCCCAGCATTTT
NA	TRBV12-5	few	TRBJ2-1	CASGDSPYNEQFF	TGTGCTAGTGGAGACAGTCCCTACAATGAGCAGTTCTTC
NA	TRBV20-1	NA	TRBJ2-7	CSAMDGTYEQYF	TGCAGTGCAATGGACGGAACCTACGAGCAGTACTTC
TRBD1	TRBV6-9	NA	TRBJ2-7	CASSYGDRVRTFDEQYF	TGTGCCAGCAGTTACGGGGACAGGGTAAGAACCTTCGACGAGCAGTACTTC
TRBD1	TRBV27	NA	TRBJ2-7	CASRGTAYEQYF	TGTGCCAGCAGAGGGACAGCCTACGAGCAGTACTTC
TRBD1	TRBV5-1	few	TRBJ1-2	CASSLDGQGGYGYTF	TGCGCCAGCAGCTTGGACGGACAGGGTGGCTATGGCTACACCTTC
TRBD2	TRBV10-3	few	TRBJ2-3	CAISESRLAGATDTQYF	TGTGCCATCAGTGAGTCCCGGCTAGCGGGAGCGACAGATACGCAGTATTTT
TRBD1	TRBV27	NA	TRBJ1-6	CASTRTGYNSPLHF	TGTGCCAGCACCCGGACAGGCTATAATTCACCCCTCCACTTT
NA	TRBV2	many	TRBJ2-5	CASSATGETQYF	TGTGCCAGCAGCGCAACAGGGGAGACCCAGTACTTC
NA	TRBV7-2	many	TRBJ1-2	CASSPTENYGYTF	TGTGCCAGCAGCCCGACGGAGAACTATGGCTACACCTTC
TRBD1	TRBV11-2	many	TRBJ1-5	CASSKDRDQPQHF	TGTGCCAGCAGCAAGGACAGGGATCAGCCCCAGCATTTT
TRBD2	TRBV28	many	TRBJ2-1	CASSDGRASPIYNEQFF	TGTGCCAGCAGTGACGGGAGGGCCTCCCCTATCTACAATGAGCAGTTCTTC
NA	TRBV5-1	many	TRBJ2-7	CASSISGGAYEQYF	TGCGCCAGCAGCATTAGCGGTGGGGCCTACGAGCAGTACTTC
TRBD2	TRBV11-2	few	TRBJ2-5	CASRGLAGARETQYF	TGTGCCAGCAGGGGACTAGCGGGAGCGCGTGAGACCCAGTACTTC
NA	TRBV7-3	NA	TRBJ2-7	CASSLNPGLGGEQYF	TGTGCCAGCAGCTTAAATCCGGGTTTAGGCGGCGAGCAGTACTTC
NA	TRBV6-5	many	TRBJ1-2	CASSYSTDSGQGGYTF	TGTGCCAGCAGTTACTCGACGGATTCAGGGCAGGGAGGCTACACCTTC
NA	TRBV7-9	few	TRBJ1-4	CASTQGEGQVEKLFF	TGTGCCAGCACCCAAGGGGAGGGGCAGGTTGAAAAACTGTTTTTT
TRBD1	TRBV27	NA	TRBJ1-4	CASNPTGRTANEKLFF	TGTGCCAGCAACCCGACAGGGAGGACCGCTAATGAAAAACTGTTTTTT
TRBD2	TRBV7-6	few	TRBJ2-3	CASSRTGLAGVDTQYF	TGTGCCAGCAGCAGGACGGGACTAGCGGGAGTTGATACGCAGTATTTT
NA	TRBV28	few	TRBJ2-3	CASSFSRAQPYLSTDTQYF	TGTGCCAGCAGTTTCTCCAGGGCGCAACCGTACCTTAGCACAGATACGCAGTATTTT
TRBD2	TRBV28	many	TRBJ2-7	CASSLAVASGSREQYF	TGTGCCAGCAGTTTAGCTGTGGCTAGCGGGAGCCGCGAGCAGTACTTC
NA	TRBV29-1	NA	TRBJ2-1	CSVPPGGGRHEQFF	TGCAGCGTCCCCCCCGGTGGGGGGCGGCATGAGCAGTTCTTC
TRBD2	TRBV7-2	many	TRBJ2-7	CASSLVAGGPAEQYF	TGTGCCAGCAGCTTAGTAGCGGGAGGGCCAGCTGAGCAGTACTTC
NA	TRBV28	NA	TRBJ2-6	CASVGQSSGANVLTF	TGTGCCAGCGTGGGACAAAGCTCTGGGGCCAACGTCCTGACTTTC